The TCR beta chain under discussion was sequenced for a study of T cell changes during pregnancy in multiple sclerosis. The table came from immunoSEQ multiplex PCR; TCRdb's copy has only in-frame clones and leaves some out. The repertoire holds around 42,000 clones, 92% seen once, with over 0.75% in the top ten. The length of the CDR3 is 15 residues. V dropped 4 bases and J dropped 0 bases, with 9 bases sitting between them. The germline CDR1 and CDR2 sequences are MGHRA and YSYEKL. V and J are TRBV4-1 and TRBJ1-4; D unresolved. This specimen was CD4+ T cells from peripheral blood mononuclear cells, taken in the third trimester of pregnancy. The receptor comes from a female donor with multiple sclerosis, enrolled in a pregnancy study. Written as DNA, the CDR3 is TGCGCCAGCAGCCCGTCCCTTACAACTAATGAAAAACTGTTTTTT. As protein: CASSPSLTTNEKLFF.